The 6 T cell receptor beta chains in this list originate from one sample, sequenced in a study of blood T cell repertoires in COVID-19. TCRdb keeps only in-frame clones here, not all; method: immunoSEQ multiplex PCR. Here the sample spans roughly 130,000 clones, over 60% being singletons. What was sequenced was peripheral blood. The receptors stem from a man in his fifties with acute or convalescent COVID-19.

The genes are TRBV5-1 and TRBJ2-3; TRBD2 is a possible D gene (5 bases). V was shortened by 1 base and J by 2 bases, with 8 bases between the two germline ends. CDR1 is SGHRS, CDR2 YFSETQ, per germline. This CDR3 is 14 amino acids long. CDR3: CASSLIGVTDTQYF. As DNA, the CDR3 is TGCGCCAGCAGCTTGATCGGGGTCACAGATACGCAGTATTTT.

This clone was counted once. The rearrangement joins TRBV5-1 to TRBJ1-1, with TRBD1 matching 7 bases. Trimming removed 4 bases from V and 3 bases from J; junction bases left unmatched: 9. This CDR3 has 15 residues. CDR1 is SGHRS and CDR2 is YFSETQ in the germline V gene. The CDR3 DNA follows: TGCGCCAGCAGCACGACAGGGAAAGAGGACACTGAAGCTTTCTTT. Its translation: CASSTTGKEDTEAFF.

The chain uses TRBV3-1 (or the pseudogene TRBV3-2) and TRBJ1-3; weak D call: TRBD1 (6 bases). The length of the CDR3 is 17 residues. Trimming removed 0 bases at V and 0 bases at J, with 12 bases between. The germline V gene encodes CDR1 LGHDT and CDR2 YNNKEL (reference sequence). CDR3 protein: CASSQDGTGHSGNTIYF. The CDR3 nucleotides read TGTGCCAGCAGCCAAGATGGGACGGGACACTCTGGAAACACCATATATTTT.

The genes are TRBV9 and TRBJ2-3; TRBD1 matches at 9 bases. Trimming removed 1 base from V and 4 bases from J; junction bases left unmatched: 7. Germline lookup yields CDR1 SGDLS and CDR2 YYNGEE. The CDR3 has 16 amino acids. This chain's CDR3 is CASSVRGTGTSDTQYF. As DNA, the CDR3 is TGTGCCAGCAGCGTAAGAGGGACAGGGACTTCAGATACGCAGTATTTT. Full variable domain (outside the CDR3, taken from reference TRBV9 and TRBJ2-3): DSGVTQTPKHLITATGQRVTLRCSPRSGDLSVYWYQQSLDQGLQFLIQYYNGEERAKGNILERFSAQQFPDLHSELNLSSLELGDSALYFCASSVRGTGTSDTQYFGPGTRLTVL.

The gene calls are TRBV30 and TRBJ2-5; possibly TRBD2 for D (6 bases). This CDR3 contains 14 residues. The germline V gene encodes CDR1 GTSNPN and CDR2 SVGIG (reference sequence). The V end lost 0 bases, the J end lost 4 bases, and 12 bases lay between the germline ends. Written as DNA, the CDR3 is TGTGCCTGGAGTGTTTTGACGGGACTAGAGACCCAGTACTTC. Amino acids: CAWSVLTGLETQYF.

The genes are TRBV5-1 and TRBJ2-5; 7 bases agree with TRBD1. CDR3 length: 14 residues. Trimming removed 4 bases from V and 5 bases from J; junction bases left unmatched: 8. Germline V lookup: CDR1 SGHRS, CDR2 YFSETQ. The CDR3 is CASSEGQLGETQYF. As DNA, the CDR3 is TGCGCCAGCAGCGAGGGACAGCTAGGCGAGACCCAGTACTTC.